The T cell receptor (beta chain) under discussion was sequenced for a study of shared clonotypes between healthy human individuals. The CDR3 consists of 12 residues. Germline CDR1 is MNHNS and CDR2 is SASEGT. V dropped 4 bases and J dropped 5 bases, with 8 bases sitting between them. TCRdb keeps only in-frame clones here, not all; method: immunoSEQ multiplex PCR. The repertoire holds some 1 million clones, with around 76% as singletons. This clone was picked up a small number of times. The split of CD4+ cells yielded CD45RA+ naive and CD45RA-negative memory subsets. This clonotype was sampled from a young man in good health. The sequencing input was memory CD4+ T cells sorted from blood. The subset is: CD45RA-negative fraction. V gene TRBV6-1 combines with J gene TRBJ1-2; no firm D call. CDR3 nucleotides: TGTGCCAGCAGTGGGTACGGATATGGCTACACCTTC. Translation: CASSGYGYGYTF.